A single sample is the source of the 31 T cell receptor beta chains below, sequenced in a study of cytomegalovirus exposure and HLA in healthy donors. Both 60 Vbeta primers and 13 Jbeta primers went into the PCR. Sequencing used immunoSEQ multiplex PCR; TCRdb keeps in-frame clones, though not all of them. In the table there are 150,000 to 200,000 clones, 80% to 85% of which are singletons. Specimen: PBMCs. The receptors derive from a boy younger than 18 in good health and CMV-seronegative.

The chain uses TRBV4-2 and TRBJ1-2, with D possibly being TRBD1 (6 bases). Germline V CDR1 and CDR2: LGHNA, YNFKEQ. V gave up 5 bases and J gave up 3 bases, with 19 bases separating them. The CDR3 runs to 16 residues. The CDR3 DNA reads as TGTGCCAGCAGCTATCTTAGTGGGGGGGCTGACTATGGCTACACCTTC. Amino acids: CASSYLSGGADYGYTF.

This rearrangement joins TRBV7-9 to TRBJ2-7, with unresolved D. The CDR3 is made up of 11 amino acids. Germline V gives CDR1 SEHNR, CDR2 FQNEAQ (reference sequence). V lost 8 bases to trimming and J lost 2 bases, with 7 bases between them. The CDR3 coding sequence is TGTGCCAGCGGGCAGACCTACGAGCAGTACTTC. This codes for CASGQTYEQYF. Full variable domain (missing parts from reference TRBV7-9 and TRBJ2-7): DTGVSQNPRHKITKRGQNVTFRCDPISEHNRLYWYRQTLGQGPEFLTYFQNEAQLEKSRLLSDRFSAERPKGSFSTLEIQRTEQGDSAMYLCASGQTYEQYFGPGTRLTVT.

V and J are TRBV5-1 and TRBJ2-2, with a tentative D call TRBD2 (7 bases). CDR3 length equals 14 residues. From germline, CDR1 is SGHRS and CDR2 YFSETQ. Trimming removed 3 bases at V and 6 bases at J, with 12 bases between. The CDR3 here is CASSWEGGSGELFF. DNA for the CDR3: TGCGCCAGCAGCTGGGAGGGGGGCTCCGGGGAGCTGTTTTTT. The full variable domain, in which reference TRBV5-1 and TRBJ2-2 provide the parts outside the CDR3, is KAGVTQTPRYLIKTRGQQVTLSCSPISGHRSVSWYQQTPGQGLQFLFEYFSETQRNKGNFPGRFSGRQFSNSRSEMNVSTLELGDSALYLCASSWEGGSGELFFGEGSRLTVL.

As DNA, the CDR3 is TGTGCCAGCAGTTATCAGTCTGAGCTCAGGGAGACCCAGTACTTC. The encoded protein is CASSYQSELRETQYF. V gene TRBV6-6 combines with J gene TRBJ2-5; D unclear. Germline CDR1 and CDR2: MNHNY and SVGAGI (reference sequence). V was pared by 3 bases and J by 5 bases, with 16 bases between. CDR3 size: 15 residues.

The rearrangement uses TRBV19 and TRBJ2-1; 7 nucleotides match TRBD2. Germline assignment: CDR1 LNHDA and CDR2 SQIVND (reference sequence). The CDR3 totals 15 residues. Unmatched junction bases numbered 6, after V lost 3 bases and J lost 4 bases. CDR3: CASSISSGVYNEQFF. The CDR3 coding sequence is TGTGCCAGTAGTATTTCCAGCGGGGTTTACAATGAGCAGTTCTTC.

This chain joins TRBV5-1 and TRBJ1-1; D may be TRBD1 (6 bases). The CDR3 has 16 amino acids. The germline V gene has CDR1 SGHRS and CDR2 YFSETQ. The V gene lost 4 bases and the J gene lost 0 bases, with 16 bases spanning the gap. The CDR3 loop is CASSPGTFYMNTEAFF. CDR3 bases: TGCGCCAGCAGCCCGGGGACATTTTACATGAACACTGAAGCTTTCTTT.

The CDR3 sequence is CAWTRNRQTLAEAFF. The CDR3 DNA is TGTGCCTGGACCAGGAACCGACAGACTCTAGCTGAAGCTTTCTTT. This chain joins TRBV30 and TRBJ1-1, with D possibly TRBD1 on 5 matching bases. This CDR3 is built from 15 residues. The germline V gene encodes CDR1 GTSNPN and CDR2 SVGIG (reference sequence). With 4 bases removed from V and 6 bases from J, the gap between germline ends came to 21 bases.

This clone has only a few counts. This same CDR3 is encoded by further DNA sequences in the sample. The chain couples TRBV9 to TRBJ1-3, with unresolved D. Germline V gene lookup returns CDR1 SGDLS and CDR2 YYNGEE. This CDR3 has 14 amino acids. Trimming removed 4 bases at V and 0 bases at J, with 8 bases between. The CDR3 DNA follows: TGTGCCAGCAGCCCGGAGGCCTCTGGAAACACCATATATTTT. It specifies CASSPEASGNTIYF. Filled out from reference TRBV9 and TRBJ1-3, the complete variable domain reads DSGVTQTPKHLITATGQRVTLRCSPRSGDLSVYWYQQSLDQGLQFLIQYYNGEERAKGNILERFSAQQFPDLHSELNLSSLELGDSALYFCASSPEASGNTIYFGEGSWLTVV.

This clone was counted ten times or more. The chain is built from TRBV6-1 and TRBJ1-4, with a possible D match to TRBD1 (5 bases). Germline CDR1 is MNHNS and CDR2 is SASEGT. V dropped 4 bases and J dropped 3 bases, with 15 bases sitting between them. This CDR3 region has 16 residues. The CDR3 loop is CASSAGPGGANEKLFF. CDR3 sequence (DNA): TGTGCCAGCAGTGCGGGGCCCGGGGGAGCTAATGAAAAACTGTTTTTT.

The chain has TRBV30 and TRBJ1-3; maybe TRBD1 (5 bases). Germline V CDR1 and CDR2: GTSNPN, SVGIG (reference sequence). Trimming pared 7 bases from V and 0 bases from J, leaving 13 bases between. This CDR3 has 14 amino acids. This CDR3 reads CASARTSSGNTIYF. DNA for the CDR3: TGTGCCTCGGCAAGGACAAGCTCTGGAAACACCATATATTTT.

V usage is TRBV7-2 and J usage is TRBJ2-3, with D possibly being TRBD1 (5 bases). The CDR3 is made up of 14 amino acids. Between the trimmed V and J ends, which lost 5 bases and 4 bases, there was a span of 13 bases. From germline, CDR1 is SGHTA and CDR2 FQGNSA. CDR3 bases: TGTGCCAGCAGCCAGTCCCTAGGGGCAGATACGCAGTATTTT. It specifies CASSQSLGADTQYF.

The chain employs TRBV28 and TRBJ1-4; no definite D call. Germline CDR1 and CDR2: MDHEN and SYDVKM. Between the trimmed V and J ends, which lost 5 bases and 3 bases, there was a span of 16 bases. The CDR3 runs to 16 residues. For the CDR3, the DNA is TGTGCCAGCAGTGAACAGCGGCAACCCTCTAATGAAAAACTGTTTTTT. Its protein product is CASSEQRQPSNEKLFF.

This clone was found once. The chain joins TRBV4-1 to TRBJ2-7; D uncertain. This CDR3 is 14 amino acids long. V lost 1 base and J lost 3, with 10 bases in between. Germline lookup yields CDR1 MGHRA and CDR2 YSYEKL. DNA for the CDR3: TGCGCCAGCAGCCAAGTTACTATCGGCTACGAGCAGTACTTC. This codes for CASSQVTIGYEQYF.

V and J are TRBV5-6 and TRBJ2-5; possible D gene TRBD2, 5 bases. Trimming left V 6 bases short and J 7 bases short, with 25 bases between. Germline V gives CDR1 SGHDT, CDR2 YYEEEE. This CDR3 region has 16 residues. Here the CDR3 DNA reads TGTGCCAGCAAACCCGCGGGTGAACTAAGCTGGGGGACCCAGTACTTC. Translation gives CASKPAGELSWGTQYF.

The V gene is TRBV27, the J gene TRBJ1-1; D uncertain. Germline loops: CDR1 MNHEY, CDR2 SMNVEV (reference sequence). V was shortened by 3 bases and J by 5 bases, with 13 bases between the two germline ends. The CDR3 contains 14 residues. CDR3 sequence reads: CASSFRSGYTEAFF. In DNA form, the CDR3 reads TGTGCCAGCAGTTTTCGCTCAGGATATACTGAAGCTTTCTTT.

The gene calls are TRBV7-2 and TRBJ2-5; D is possibly TRBD2 (7 bases). Germline CDR1 is SGHTA and CDR2 is FQGNSA. This CDR3 spans 15 amino acids. V was shortened by 4 bases and J by 1 base, with 13 bases between the two germline ends. In DNA, the CDR3 is TGTGCCAGCAGCTGGCGGGGGCCCACCCAAGAGACCCAGTACTTC. It encodes CASSWRGPTQETQYF.

A remark on this clone: An end of the junction differs from the germline gene, which may be a read error. This chain links TRBV5-1 with TRBJ2-1, with a possible D match to TRBD2 (6 bases). The CDR3 is made up of 19 amino acids. Germline-derived CDR1 and CDR2 are SGHRS and YFSETQ. This CDR3 reads CASSLVLSSDRDSSNEQFF. CDR3 DNA sequence: TGCGCCAGCAGCTTGGTTTTGTCGTCAGACCGGGACTCCTCCAATGAGCAGTTCTTC.

To note about this clone: An end of the junction does not agree with germline; a read error may underlie this. This chain connects TRBV7-7 to TRBJ2-7, with a tentative D call TRBD1 (5 bases). The length of the CDR3 is 14 residues. From germline, CDR1 is SSHAT and CDR2 FNYEAQ (reference sequence). The CDR3 loop is CASSKSDTTYEQYF. The CDR3 bases are TGTGCTAGCAGTAAGTCGGACACGACCTACGAGCAGTACTTC. The whole variable domain, filled in from reference TRBV7-7 and TRBJ2-7, reads GAGVSQSPRYKVTKRGQDVTLRCDPISSHATLYWYQQALGQGPEFLTYFNYEAQPDKSGLPSDRFSAERPEGSISTLTIQRTEQRDSAMYRCASSKSDTTYEQYFGPGTRLTVT.

V is TRBV7-3 and J is TRBJ2-5; 11 bases match TRBD2. The CDR3 runs 15 residues. V trimming: 6 bases; J trimming: 3 bases; junction bases outside the gene matches: 6. Germline-derived CDR1 and CDR2 are SGHTA and FQGTGA. CDR3 loop: CASSRSGGVKETQYF. CDR3 sequence (DNA): TGTGCCAGCAGTCGTAGCGGGGGGGTTAAAGAGACCCAGTACTTC.

The V and J genes are TRBV18 and TRBJ2-5; D is perhaps TRBD2 (6 bases). The germline CDR1 and CDR2 sequences are KGHSH and LQKENI. CDR3 length equals 14 residues. Trimming removed 6 bases at V and 5 bases at J, with 16 bases between. The CDR3 DNA follows: TGTGCCAGCTCCCTCGCTGGGAGGAGGGAGACCCAGTACTTC. Its translation is CASSLAGRRETQYF.

The chain is built from TRBV4-3 and TRBJ1-1, with 7 bases lining up with TRBD1. This CDR3 contains 17 residues. Germline-derived CDR1 and CDR2 are LGHNA and YSLEER. V lost 0 bases, J lost 5 bases, and 12 bases stayed unmatched. The CDR3 DNA sequence: TGCGCCAGCAGCCAAGAGCTATCCTCACAGGGGCAAACTGAAGCTTTCTTT. Protein product: CASSQELSSQGQTEAFF.

V is TRBV6-6 and J is TRBJ1-1; 7 nucleotides match TRBD1. This CDR3 has 14 amino acids. Germline V gene sequence: CDR1 MNHNY, CDR2 SVGAGI (reference sequence). Losses at the gene ends were 8 bases for V and 1 base for J; bases not matched to a gene: 7. The CDR3 DNA reads TGTGCCAGCCCCCCCCAGGGGGAGAACACTGAAGCTTTCTTT. Protein: CASPPQGENTEAFF.

The gene calls are TRBV5-1 and TRBJ2-3; 16 bases are a match to TRBD2. Germline CDR1 reads SGHRS; CDR2 reads YFSETQ. The trim removed 4 bases at V and 5 bases at J, leaving 7 bases unmatched. The CDR3 extends over 17 amino acids. CDR3 sequence: CASSAGLAGGHGDTQYF. CDR3 DNA sequence: TGCGCCAGCAGCGCGGGACTAGCGGGAGGGCACGGAGATACGCAGTATTTT.

A word on this clone: The sample holds other DNA sequences that translate to the same CDR3. V and J are TRBV28 and TRBJ1-3; 7 nucleotides line up with TRBD1. The V gene end was trimmed by 6 bases and the J gene end by 0 bases; junction bases not matched to a gene: 5. The CDR3 runs 15 residues. Germline CDR1 is MDHEN and CDR2 is SYDVKM. As DNA, the CDR3 is TGTGCCAGCAGCCCTGGGACAGCCTCTGGAAACACCATATATTTT. Amino acid sequence: CASSPGTASGNTIYF.

CDR3 protein: CASSQAQREGREQFF. CDR3 nucleotides: TGTGCCAGCAGCCAAGCGCAGCGGGAGGGCCGGGAGCAGTTCTTC. The chain combines TRBV14 with TRBJ2-1; 10 bases agree with TRBD2. The germline V gene encodes CDR1 SGHDN and CDR2 FVKESK. The CDR3 consists of 15 residues. Trimming removed 1 base from V and 10 bases from J; junction bases left unmatched: 7.

The chain has TRBV27 and TRBJ2-7; 7 bases map to TRBD2. V was clipped by 5 bases and J by 5 bases; unmatched bases: 15. The CDR3 spans 16 residues. Germline-derived CDR1 and CDR2 are MNHEY and SMNVEV (reference sequence). The chain's CDR3 is CASSPQRGSGFHEQYF. CDR3 sequence (DNA): TGTGCCAGCAGTCCACAGCGGGGATCCGGGTTCCACGAGCAGTACTTC.

The J gene is TRBJ2-7, the V gene TRBV9; TRBD2 matches at 11 bases. Per germline, CDR1 SGDLS and CDR2 YYNGEE. CDR3 size: 16 residues. Losses at the gene ends were 3 bases for V and 3 bases for J; bases not matched to a gene: 8. The CDR3 coding sequence is TGTGCCAGCAGCGGGACCGGGACTAGCGGAGACTACGAGCAGTACTTC. Its protein is CASSGTGTSGDYEQYF.

This rearrangement joins TRBV4-2 to TRBJ2-3, with TRBD1 matching over 8 bases. There are 16 residues in the CDR3. The germline CDR1 and CDR2 sequences are LGHNA and YNFKEQ. J lost 2 bases, V lost 2 bases, and 6 bases had no gene match. CDR3 bases: TGTGCCAGCAGCCAAAAGGGACAGGCGGTCACAGATACGCAGTATTTT. Its translation: CASSQKGQAVTDTQYF.

The V gene is TRBV2, the J gene TRBJ1-2, with 8 nucleotides matching TRBD1. The J segment lost 2 bases and the V segment lost 6 bases, leaving 5 bases of the junction unmatched. The CDR3 consists of 14 residues. Germline V gene sequence: CDR1 SNHLY, CDR2 FYNNEI. The CDR3 DNA is TGTGCCAGCAGCCCCAGGACAGGGAACTATGGCTACACCTTC. Its protein is CASSPRTGNYGYTF.

This clone has a handful of counts. The V and J genes are TRBV30 and TRBJ1-1, with D possibly TRBD1 on 5 matching bases. The germline V gene has CDR1 GTSNPN and CDR2 SVGIG (reference sequence). V was pared by 3 bases and J by 0 bases, with 11 bases between. The CDR3 has 14 amino acids. The DNA of the CDR3 is TGTGCCTGGAGGATAGACAGCATGAACACTGAAGCTTTCTTT. Amino acid sequence: CAWRIDSMNTEAFF.

The rearrangement joins TRBV7-3 to TRBJ1-2; TRBD1 matches 9 bases. This CDR3 contains 13 residues. V lost 5 bases and J lost 4; bases outside the gene matches: 2. Per the germline V gene, CDR1 is SGHTA and CDR2 is FQGTGA. The CDR3 region has the DNA TGTGCCAGCAGCCCGGGACAGGGCTATGGCTACACCTTC. Translated, it gives CASSPGQGYGYTF.